These 30 T cell receptor beta chains came from one sample sequenced in a study of Graves' ophthalmopathy and Graves' hyperthyroidism. RNA served as the template for amplifying TCR beta CDR3 regions. RT-PCR was first run with HTBI primers, then multiplex PCR in a second round. TCRdb analysed the multiplex PCR reads with MiXCR anew, one entry per CDR3 protein. The table has about 210,000 distinct CDR3 sequences, about 32% seen once. The sample comprised peripheral blood. The source is a man over 45 with Graves' ophthalmopathy.

At least ten counts were recorded for this clonotype. This sequence joins TRBV11-1 and TRBJ2-7; no reliable D call. Germline V gene lookup returns CDR1 SGHAT and CDR2 FQDESV (reference sequence). The CDR3 is 15 residues long. V lost 5 bases to trimming and J lost 0 bases, with 14 bases between them. CDR3 nucleotides: TGTGCCAGCAGCCTACAATCTGATCCCTCCTACGAGCAGTACTTC. Encoded protein: CASSLQSDPSYEQYF.

This clonotype has ten or more counts. The chain uses TRBV6-2 or TRBV6-3 and TRBJ2-5, with 8 nucleotides matching TRBD1. CDR1 is MNHEY, CDR2 SVGEGT, per germline. CDR3 length: 14 residues. The junction had 6 bases not matched to a gene; V was cut back by 5 bases and J by 4 bases. CDR3 nucleotide sequence: TGTGCCAGCAGTGGCAGGGGGCGCTTAGAGACCCAGTACTTC. This sequence encodes CASSGRGRLETQYF.

In its sample, this clonotype was seen many times. The rearrangement uses TRBV30 and TRBJ2-7; D not certain. V lost 2 bases to trimming and J lost 5 bases, with 7 bases between them. Germline lookup yields CDR1 GTSNPN and CDR2 SVGIG (reference sequence). The CDR3 runs 11 residues. This CDR3 is CAWSRGHEQYF. CDR3 in DNA: TGTGCCTGGAGTCGTGGGCACGAGCAGTACTTC.

V gene TRBV11-2 combines with J gene TRBJ2-7; the match to TRBD1 covers 10 bases. This CDR3 has 14 amino acids. Looked up from germline, CDR1 is SGHAT and CDR2 is FQNNGV. J lost 6 bases, V lost 3 bases, and 5 bases had no gene match. The DNA for the CDR3 is TGTGCCAGCAGCTTCTCCGGGACAGGGGCCGAGCAGTACTTC. Protein product: CASSFSGTGAEQYF.

J is TRBJ2-5 and V is TRBV7-2, with a weak D call TRBD2 (6 bases). The CDR3 runs to 15 residues. Germline V gene sequence: CDR1 SGHTA, CDR2 FQGNSA. The V end lost 0 bases, the J end lost 4 bases, and 12 bases lay between the germline ends. The CDR3 loop reads CASSLAGGWGETQYF. The CDR3 bases are TGTGCCAGCAGCTTAGCGGGGGGATGGGGAGAGACCCAGTACTTC.

Many counts were recorded for this clonotype. The CDR3 region has the DNA TGCGCCAGCAGCTGGACTAGCGGAGTGAACACCGGGGAGCTGTTTTTT. Translation gives CASSWTSGVNTGELFF. This rearrangement joins TRBV5-1 to TRBJ2-2; 10 nucleotides match TRBD2. The CDR3 totals 16 residues. In germline, CDR1 is SGHRS, CDR2 YFSETQ. V lost 3 bases to trimming and J lost 1 base; unmatched junction nucleotides: 3.

This clonotype was detected a few times. This chain joins TRBV24-1 and TRBJ1-1; D remains ambiguous. Trimming shortened V by 0 bases and J by 7 bases, and 8 bases separated the two germline ends. This CDR3 is built from 13 residues. Germline assignment: CDR1 KGHDR and CDR2 SFDVKD. Written as DNA, the CDR3 is TGTGCCACCAGTGATTTGAAGACTAATGAAGCTTTCTTT. This gives the protein CATSDLKTNEAFF.

The table lists this clonotype with many counts. The chain combines TRBV11-3 with TRBJ2-2; 7 positions agree with TRBD2. The ends lost 7 bases at V and 7 bases at J; junction bases unmatched: 9. CDR1 is SGHNT and CDR2 is YENEEA in the germline V gene. This CDR3 spans 14 amino acids. The CDR3 protein is CASTLGEGHGELFF. As DNA, the CDR3 is TGTGCCAGCACCCTCGGGGAGGGGCACGGGGAGCTGTTTTTT.

This clonotype was observed many times. The chain couples TRBV7-9 to TRBJ2-7, with D hard to call. Germline loops: CDR1 SEHNR, CDR2 FQNEAQ (reference sequence). The CDR3 covers 14 residues. The germline V and J ends were trimmed by 5 bases and 2 bases, with 13 bases remaining between them. Here the CDR3 reads CASSPEDLAYEQYF. CDR3 in DNA: TGTGCCAGCAGCCCAGAGGATCTGGCCTACGAGCAGTACTTC.

This clonotype was observed many times. This chain links TRBV14 with TRBJ1-3; tentative D call: TRBD1 (6 bases). This CDR3 comprises 15 residues. From germline, CDR1 is SGHDN and CDR2 FVKESK. Trimming removed 4 bases at V and 4 bases at J, with 14 bases between. In DNA, the CDR3 is TGTGCCAGCAGCCCGTTAGGGGGGCGAGGAAACACCATATATTTT. Its protein product is CASSPLGGRGNTIYF.

Ten or more counts support this clonotype. The rearrangement uses TRBV20-1 and TRBJ1-6; TRBD1 matches at 9 bases. The CDR3 has 14 amino acids. Germline-derived CDR1 and CDR2 are DFQATT and SNEGSKA (reference sequence). J lost 5 bases, V lost 7 bases, and 6 bases had no gene match. The CDR3 nucleotides are TGCAGTGGGGCCCGGGACAGGGATAATTCACCCCTCCACTTT. This codes for CSGARDRDNSPLHF.

The chain recombines TRBV7-2 with TRBJ1-5, with D possibly being TRBD1 (6 bases). The germline V gene encodes CDR1 SGHTA and CDR2 FQGNSA. This CDR3 comprises 14 residues. V was shortened by 0 bases and J by 7 bases, with 10 bases between the two germline ends. CDR3 residues: CASSLAGGGQPQHF. In nucleotides, the CDR3 is TGTGCCAGCAGCTTAGCGGGGGGCGGGCAGCCCCAGCATTTT.

This clonotype was seen at least ten times. The chain couples TRBV4-2 to TRBJ2-7; TRBD2 matches 7 bases. CDR3 length equals 15 residues. V shed 2 bases and J 1 base; nucleotides not matched to a gene: 5. CDR1 and CDR2 (germline): LGHNA, YNFKEQ. Here the CDR3 DNA reads TGTGCCAGCAGCCAAACAAGCGGGGATTCCTACGAGCAGTACTTC. It is translated as CASSQTSGDSYEQYF.

This clonotype was observed many times. J is TRBJ2-7 and V is TRBV2; no definite D call. CDR1 and CDR2 (germline): SNHLY, FYNNEI. This CDR3 is 12 amino acids long. The V gene lost 4 bases and the J gene lost 4 bases, with 8 bases spanning the gap. In DNA form, the CDR3 reads TGTGCCAGCAGTGGAGACGGATACGAGCAGTACTTC. It specifies CASSGDGYEQYF. The entire variable domain, with the rest obtained from reference TRBV2 and TRBJ2-7, is as follows: EPEVTQTPSHQVTQMGQEVILRCVPISNHLYFYWYRQILGQKVEFLVSFYNNEISEKSEIFDDQFSVERPDGSNFTLKIRSTKLEDSAMYFCASSGDGYEQYFGPGTRLTVT.

The V call is TRBV12-3 or TRBV12-4, the J call TRBJ2-2; 14 bases are a match to TRBD2. The CDR3 covers 17 residues. The junction had 2 bases not matched to a gene; V was cut back by 1 base and J by 4 bases. CDR3 nucleotides: TGTGCCAGCAGTTTAGTTGGACTAGCGGGAGGCACCGGGGAGCTGTTTTTT. This encodes CASSLVGLAGGTGELFF.

With respect to this clonotype: At one end the junction does not follow the germline gene, possibly because of a read error. This sequence joins TRBV28 and TRBJ1-2; unclear D gene. There are 12 residues in the CDR3. Germline V gene lookup returns CDR1 MDHEN and CDR2 SYDVKM. The CDR3 sequence: CATSPTNYGYTF. The CDR3 nucleotides read TGTGCCACCAGTCCCACTAACTATGGCTACACCTTC.

At least ten counts were recorded for this clonotype. The rearrangement uses TRBV28 and TRBJ2-7, with D perhaps TRBD1 or TRBD2 (6 bases each). CDR3 size: 14 residues. With 5 bases removed from V and 2 bases from J, the gap between germline ends came to 13 bases. From germline, CDR1 is MDHEN and CDR2 SYDVKM. The CDR3: CASSGGTLPYEQYF. The CDR3 DNA reads TGTGCCAGCAGTGGCGGGACACTCCCCTACGAGCAGTACTTC.

V gene TRBV28 combines with J gene TRBJ2-2; D is unclear. The length of the CDR3 is 12 residues. Germline CDR1 MDHEN, CDR2 SYDVKM. Deletions cut 7 bases from V and 2 bases from J, with 5 bases between. The CDR3, as DNA: TGTGCCAGCAAACCCAACACCGGGGAGCTGTTTTTT. Its translation: CASKPNTGELFF.

This rearrangement joins TRBV10-3 to TRBJ2-6; D possibly matches TRBD1 or TRBD2 (6 bases each). V was trimmed by 4 bases and J by 0 bases, leaving 10 bases between them. Germline V gene sequence: CDR1 ENHRY, CDR2 SYGVKD. This CDR3 is built from 16 residues. The CDR3 sequence: CAISGGADSGANVLTF. CDR3 in DNA: TGTGCCATCAGTGGGGGGGCAGACTCTGGGGCCAACGTCCTGACTTTC.

There are a few counts of this clonotype. The rearrangement joins TRBV6-2 or TRBV6-3 to TRBJ1-1; D gene ambiguous. With 2 bases removed from V and 3 bases from J, the gap between germline ends came to 25 bases. Germline CDR1 and CDR2: MNHEY and SVGEGT. The CDR3 is 19 residues long. Written as DNA, the CDR3 is TGTGCCAGCAGTTACCCCTTTCGTCTTACTCGTTTAGAAGACACTGAAGCTTTCTTT. Amino acid sequence: CASSYPFRLTRLEDTEAFF.

Many counts were recorded for this clonotype. The V call is TRBV28, the J call TRBJ2-7; D unclear. Germline values: CDR1 MDHEN, CDR2 SYDVKM. The CDR3 runs to 13 residues. V dropped 3 bases and J dropped 2 bases, with 8 bases sitting between them. CDR3: CASSFPPTYEQYF. DNA of the CDR3: TGTGCCAGCAGTTTTCCCCCGACCTACGAGCAGTACTTC.

This clonotype has ten or more counts. The J gene is TRBJ1-6, the V gene TRBV19; TRBD1 matches 7 bases. Per the germline V gene, CDR1 is LNHDA and CDR2 is SQIVND (reference sequence). The trim removed 3 bases at V and 15 bases at J, leaving 11 bases unmatched. The CDR3 is made up of 14 amino acids. CDR3 DNA sequence: TGTGCCAGTAGTATCAACAGCGCATCAGGGGGCCTCCACTTT. It specifies CASSINSASGGLHF. Together with reference TRBV19 and TRBJ1-6, the CDR3 gives the full variable domain: DGGITQSPKYLFRKEGQNVTLSCEQNLNHDAMYWYRQDPGQGLRLIYYSQIVNDFQKGDIAEGYSVSREKKESFPLTVTSAQKNPTAFYLCASSINSASGGLHFGNGTRLTVT.

The sample holds many counts of this clonotype. The chain uses TRBV6-2 or TRBV6-3 and TRBJ2-7; 12 bases are a match to TRBD2. This CDR3 contains 15 residues. The V segment lost 6 bases and the J segment 3 bases; nucleotides outside the gene matches: 6. The germline V gene encodes CDR1 MNHEY and CDR2 SVGEGT. For the CDR3, the DNA is TGTGCCAGCAGCCCAGGACTAGCGGGAAACTACGAGCAGTACTTC. It encodes CASSPGLAGNYEQYF.

This clonotype was observed many times. The CDR3 nucleotides read TGTGCCAGCTCGGCGGGGGGAGGCTACGAGCAGTACTTC. It yields the protein CASSAGGGYEQYF. The chain has TRBV6-5 and TRBJ2-7; 8 nucleotides align to TRBD2. The length of the CDR3 is 13 residues. V lost 8 bases to trimming and J lost 3 bases; unmatched junction nucleotides: 6. CDR1 is MNHEY and CDR2 is SVGAGI in the germline V gene.

This clonotype came up a few times. The rearrangement uses TRBV6-4 and TRBJ2-7; D unresolved. V was trimmed by 6 bases and J by 2 bases, leaving 11 bases between them. Germline values: CDR1 MRHNA, CDR2 SNTAGT. This CDR3 is built from 13 residues. The CDR3, as DNA: TGTGCCAGCAGGCTCCAACCAGCCTACGAGCAGTACTTC. This encodes CASRLQPAYEQYF.

This clonotype was seen repeatedly, ten times or more. The genes are TRBV20-1 and TRBJ2-5; 9 bases map to TRBD1. This CDR3 has 14 residues. The junction had 9 bases not matched to a gene; V was cut back by 5 bases and J by 5 bases. The germline V gene encodes CDR1 DFQATT and CDR2 SNEGSKA (reference sequence). The CDR3 loop reads CSARKGTGSETQYF. The CDR3 DNA reads TGCAGTGCTCGCAAGGGGACAGGGTCGGAGACCCAGTACTTC.

This clonotype has ten or more counts. The V call is TRBV5-1, the J call TRBJ2-7; weak D call: TRBD1 (6 bases). The length of the CDR3 is 16 residues. Per germline, CDR1 SGHRS and CDR2 YFSETQ. The V end lost 5 bases, the J end lost 2 bases, and 20 bases lay between the germline ends. The CDR3 bases are TGCGCCAGCAGTAATTATGGACAGTCCTACCCCTACGAGCAGTACTTC. This codes for CASSNYGQSYPYEQYF.

The table lists this clonotype with many counts. The chain recombines TRBV13 with TRBJ2-7, with 8 bases that match TRBD2. CDR3 length: 17 residues. J lost 1 base, V lost 5 bases, and 13 bases had no gene match. CDR1 and CDR2 from the germline V gene are PRHDT and FYEKMQ (reference sequence). CDR3 amino acids: CASSTRTGTRPSYEQYF. The CDR3 nucleotides are TGTGCCAGCAGCACACGCACCGGGACTAGGCCATCCTACGAGCAGTACTTC.

This clonotype was detected many times. The chain combines TRBV12-3 or TRBV12-4 with TRBJ2-7; D is unclear. Trimming took off 5 bases at V and 3 bases at J, with 11 bases between the two ends. The CDR3 loop spans 13 amino acids. DNA for the CDR3: TGTGCCAGCAGTAGAGACTGGGGCTACGAGCAGTACTTC. This encodes CASSRDWGYEQYF.

This clonotype appeared many times. The chain is built from TRBV27 and TRBJ2-5; D tentatively reads TRBD1 or TRBD2 (6 bases each). The CDR3 consists of 14 residues. With 6 bases removed from V and 5 bases from J, the gap between germline ends came to 16 bases. Germline CDR1 and CDR2: MNHEY and SMNVEV (reference sequence). CDR3 amino acids: CASSPLGGWETQYF. The CDR3 nucleotides are TGTGCCAGCAGCCCGTTGGGGGGCTGGGAGACCCAGTACTTC.